A selection of T cell receptor beta chains follows, all from one sample in a study of T cells in Graves' hyperthyroidism and ophthalmopathy. TCRdb reprocessed the multiplex PCR reads via MiXCR and lists one record per CDR3 protein. The sample holds roughly 600,000 distinct CDR3 sequences; approximately 14% are singletons and the top ten take approximately 12%. The specimen sequenced was blood. The receptor source for this set is a woman in her 50s with Graves' ophthalmopathy. The CDR3 runs from the conserved cysteine through the conserved F or W. The D gene is left open where the match is weak. The size field is filled for only some rows; it gives once, few, many or a size class.

. 11 TRBJ2-2 TRBV29-1 . CSLAAGGELFF TGCAGCCTCGCGGCTGGGGGGGAGCTGTTTTTT
TRBD2 15 TRBJ2-1 TRBV30 many CAWSVRAGGVNEQFF TGTGCCTGGAGTGTAAGGGCGGGAGGTGTTAATGAGCAGTTCTTC
TRBD2 14 TRBJ2-1 TRBV7-2 many CASSPGLAKNEQFF TGTGCCAGCAGCCCAGGACTAGCGAAGAATGAGCAGTTCTTC
TRBD2 15 TRBJ2-3 TRBV20-1 many CSARPTSGIVDTQYF TGCAGTGCTAGGCCGACTAGCGGGATTGTGGATACGCAGTATTTT
TRBD1 14 TRBJ1-2 TRBV20-1 . CSARGGGGANGYTF TGCAGTGCTAGAGGCGGAGGGGGCGCTAATGGCTACACCTTC
TRBD1 20 TRBJ1-1 TRBV7-3 many CASSLRPLAGGADGTGGAFF TGTGCCAGCAGCTTACGTCCACTTGCAGGGGGCGCCGATGGAACTGGCGGAGCTTTCTTT
TRBD1 16 TRBJ2-7 TRBV7-6 . CASSLLRQGIYYEQYF TGTGCCAGCAGCTTACTTAGACAGGGGATTTACTACGAGCAGTACTTC
. 15 TRBJ2-7 TRBV28 many CASSFLGASPGEQYF TGTGCCAGCAGTTTTTTGGGGGCCTCCCCAGGCGAGCAGTACTTC
. 16 TRBJ1-5 TRBV11-2 many CASSPSGTLSSQPQHF TGTGCCAGCAGCCCATCCGGGACCCTATCATCTCAGCCCCAGCATTTT
. 13 TRBJ1-3 TRBV7-9 . CASSHPFENTIYF TGTGCCAGCAGCCACCCGTTTGAAAACACCATATATTTT
TRBD2 17 TRBJ2-3 TRBV6-1 many CASSDATSGPSTDTQYF TGTGCCAGCAGTGACGCGACTAGCGGCCCTAGCACAGATACGCAGTATTTT
TRBD1 16 TRBJ1-5 TRBV4-1 few CASSIGQGTGNQPQHF TGCGCCAGCAGCATCGGACAGGGTACGGGCAATCAGCCCCAGCATTTT
. 14 TRBJ2-7 TRBV19 . CASSIVSRVGEQYF TGTGCCAGTAGTATAGTTTCCAGGGTCGGAGAGCAGTACTTC
. 15 TRBJ2-2 TRBV30 many CAWSEQVPSTGELFF TGTGCCTGGAGTGAACAGGTCCCTTCCACCGGGGAGCTGTTTTTT
. 14 TRBJ1-5 TRBV11-2 many CASSLEHKNQPQHF TGTGCCAGCAGCTTAGAACACAAGAATCAGCCCCAGCATTTT
TRBD2 16 TRBJ2-3 TRBV7-2 once CASSSKLAGGTDTQYF TGTGCCAGCAGCTCGAAACTAGCGGGGGGCACAGATACGCAGTATTTT
TRBD1 16 TRBJ2-1 TRBV5-1 few CASSGGAGTGGVEQFF TGCGCCAGCAGCGGGGGGGCCGGGACAGGGGGCGTGGAGCAGTTCTTC
. 16 TRBJ1-4 TRBV6-1 few CASSEVSDRPNEKLFF TGTGCCAGCAGTGAAGTGTCGGACAGACCAAATGAAAAACTGTTTTTT
. 13 TRBJ1-2 TRBV20-1 few CSTFRVQDYGYTF TGCAGCACCTTTAGGGTCCAGGACTATGGCTACACCTTC
TRBD2 12 TRBJ2-3 TRBV7-9 many CASSFVSGRQYF TGTGCCAGCAGCTTTGTTAGCGGGAGGCAGTATTTT
TRBD1 14 TRBJ2-7 TRBV6-2/TRBV6-3 . CASSFGGQTYEQYF TGTGCCAGCAGTTTTGGGGGACAGACCTACGAGCAGTACTTC
TRBD2 16 TRBJ2-1 TRBV20-1 few CSARVPGGRTYNEQFF TGCAGTGCTAGAGTTCCCGGCGGGAGAACCTACAATGAGCAGTTCTTC
. 16 TRBJ1-1 TRBV3-1 many CASSQDIRGARTEAFF TGTGCCAGCAGCCAAGATATAAGGGGGGCGAGGACTGAAGCTTTCTTT
. 13 TRBJ2-5 TRBV7-9 . CASSLHREKTQYF TGTGCCAGCAGCTTACACAGGGAAAAGACCCAGTACTTC
. 13 TRBJ2-7 TRBV30 many CAWIERSSYEQYF TGTGCCTGGATAGAGAGATCCTCCTACGAGCAGTACTTC
. 14 TRBJ1-2 TRBV2 many CASSVKQGGYGYTF TGTGCCAGCAGTGTTAAACAAGGGGGCTATGGCTACACCTTC
. 14 TRBJ2-7 TRBV7-2 many CASSTRLAVGEQYF TGTGCCAGCAGCACCCGACTGGCCGTAGGGGAGCAGTACTTC
. 14 TRBJ2-4 TRBV12-3/TRBV12-4 many CASSLAGWKNIQYF TGTGCCAGCAGTTTAGCTGGGTGGAAAAACATTCAGTACTTC
. 15 TRBJ2-2 TRBV12-3/TRBV12-4 many CASSWFRIVAGELFF TGTGCCAGCAGTTGGTTCCGTATTGTGGCCGGGGAGCTGTTTTTT
. 15 TRBJ2-1 TRBV28 many CASSWGGAAYNEQFF TGTGCCAGCAGTTGGGGGGGCGCAGCCTACAATGAGCAGTTCTTC
TRBD2 20 TRBJ2-4 TRBV19 . CASSIGKLAGVSRAKNIQYF TGTGCCAGTAGTATAGGGAAACTAGCGGGAGTATCGAGGGCCAAAAACATTCAGTACTTC
. 15 TRBJ2-2 TRBV24-1 few CATSGGNGNTGELFF TGTGCCACTTCAGGGGGGAATGGGAACACCGGGGAGCTGTTTTTT
. 16 TRBJ2-1 TRBV10-3 many CAISDTLPSSYNEQFF TGTGCCATCAGTGACACACTCCCGAGCTCCTACAATGAGCAGTTCTTC
TRBD2 16 TRBJ2-1 TRBV7-6 many CASSLEPGLAGREQFF TGTGCCAGCAGCTTAGAACCGGGACTAGCGGGGAGGGAGCAGTTCTTC
TRBD2 15 TRBJ2-3 TRBV2 . CASGAGTSGSDTQYF TGTGCCAGCGGCGCTGGGACTAGCGGGAGCGATACGCAGTATTTT
TRBD2 15 TRBJ2-7 TRBV7-2 many CASSKMTSGMYEQYF TGTGCCAGCAGCAAAATGACTAGCGGGATGTACGAGCAGTACTTC
. 12 TRBJ2-7 TRBV2 many CAILGRSYEQYF TGTGCCATCTTGGGTCGGTCCTACGAGCAGTACTTC
. 13 TRBJ1-2 TRBV5-5 few CASSFGPSGGYTF TGTGCCAGCAGCTTCGGGCCCTCCGGGGGCTACACCTTC
TRBD2 16 TRBJ2-2 TRBV7-3 . CASSLITSGIAGELFF TGTGCCAGCAGCTTAATAACTAGCGGGATTGCCGGGGAGCTGTTTTTT
TRBD1 16 TRBJ1-1 TRBV4-3 . CASSQGAQGMNTEAFF TGCGCCAGCAGCCAAGGAGCACAGGGGATGAACACTGAAGCTTTCTTT